The source of this T cell receptor (beta chain) is a study of blood T cell repertoires in COVID-19. The CDR3 totals 14 residues. Trimming cost V 6 bases and J 1 base; bases outside gene matches: 4. Germline V lookup: CDR1 MDHEN, CDR2 SYDVKM. The repertoire was sequenced with immunoSEQ multiplex PCR; TCRdb's copy has only in-frame clones and lacks some. The sample comprises about 440,000 clones, less than 95% of which are singletons, and approximately 0.55% rests with the top ten. Material: PBMCs or T cells enriched from blood (not recorded which). The receptor comes from a man aged 18 to 29 who had recovered from COVID-19. The chain couples TRBV28 to TRBJ2-7; 9 positions match TRBD2. Here the CDR3 reads CASRRTSASYEQYF. CDR3 nucleotide sequence: TGTGCCAGCAGACGGACTAGCGCATCCTACGAGCAGTACTTC.